This T cell receptor (beta chain) was observed in a study of blood T cell repertoires in COVID-19. Study information: The origin of the acute and convalescent COVID-19 samples was the United States, Italy and Spain.

Germline CDR1 reads LGHDT; CDR2 reads YNNKEL (reference sequence). The CDR3 contains 16 residues. The V segment lost 3 bases and the J segment 5 bases; nucleotides outside the gene matches: 6. The table came from immunoSEQ multiplex PCR; TCRdb's copy has only in-frame clones and leaves some out. Counted here are 310,000 or so clones, around 86% occurring once; the ten biggest clones make up around 1.2%. Input material: peripheral blood. The genes are TRBV3-1 (or the pseudogene TRBV3-2) and TRBJ2-2, with 10 nucleotides matching TRBD2. This sequence originates from a man between 65 and 85 years old with acute or convalescent COVID-19. DNA of the CDR3: TGTGCCAGCAGCCAGCCCGGGACTAGCGAAACCGGGGAGCTGTTTTTT. Amino acids: CASSQPGTSETGELFF.